Sequencing of this T cell receptor beta chain was carried out in a study of control samples from healthy donors and cancer patients. Using immunoSEQ multiplex PCR, the repertoire was profiled, and TCRdb retains in-frame clones only, with some absent. The sample consists of around 68,000 clones, approximately 80% of them appearing once. This CDR3 contains 14 residues. CDR1 is LNHDA, CDR2 SQIVND, per germline (reference sequence). V shed 5 bases and J shed 4 bases, with 12 bases lying between them. Sequencing was carried out using PBMCs. The source of this sequence is a woman aged 45-65 years with lung cancer. The chain has TRBV19 and TRBJ1-3, with D possibly matching TRBD1 (6 bases). The CDR3 DNA is TGTGCCAGTAGTTCGGACAGATTGGGAAACACCATATATTTT. It codes for CASSSDRLGNTIYF. Filled out from reference TRBV19 and TRBJ1-3, the complete variable domain reads DGGITQSPKYLFRKEGQNVTLSCEQNLNHDAMYWYRQDPGQGLRLIYYSQIVNDFQKGDIAEGYSVSREKKESFPLTVTSAQKNPTAFYLCASSSDRLGNTIYFGEGSWLTVV.